Sequencing of this T cell receptor (beta chain) was carried out in a study of blood T cell repertoires in COVID-19. Looking at the study overall: COVID-19 samples from acute and convalescent phases originated in the United States, Italy and Spain. Nucleic acid was either cDNA or gDNA, and it came from T cells, B-cell-depleted T cells, or PBMCs.

Assay: immunoSEQ multiplex PCR; the TCRdb copy retains only in-frame clones and omits some. The table includes about 63,000 clones, 79% detected once. What was sequenced was peripheral blood. The TCR was taken from a human donor in a cohort sampled during active COVID-19.

The CDR3 DNA reads as TGTGCCAGCAGCAATAGCGACGCGAACACCGGGGAGCTGTTTTTT. Amino acids: CASSNSDANTGELFF. V and J are TRBV3-1 (or the pseudogene TRBV3-2) and TRBJ2-2; D might be TRBD2 (5 bases). The ends were cut back, 5 bases at V and 0 bases at J, with 10 bases in the middle. Germline CDR1 and CDR2: LGHDT and YNNKEL (reference sequence). The CDR3 is 15 residues long.